This TCR beta chain was recovered during a study of T cell responses to AZD1222 COVID-19 vaccine. Notes on the study in general: Seropositivity was recorded at baseline in only a handful of AZD1222 recipients. Sampling captured repertoires only after the peak T cell response. Donors skewed white British and female; clonal diversity was possibly underestimated. Reportedly, nearly half of unique spike TCRs recognized epitopes outside B.1.351/B.1.1.7 mutations.

Only in-frame clones appear in the TCRdb table, and some are missing; sequencing was by immunoSEQ multiplex PCR. The sample lists about 120,000 clones, approximately 86% occurring once. In germline, CDR1 is SGHNT, CDR2 YENEEA. The V segment lost 2 bases and the J segment 4 bases; nucleotides outside the gene matches: 3. This CDR3 has 15 residues. A word on this clone: Its target is unknown.

Specimen: peripheral blood, collected 28 days after the second AZD1222 dose. This clonotype originated in an adult who received the AZD1222 COVID-19 vaccine. The chain joins TRBV11-3 to TRBJ2-1, with TRBD2 identical over 9 bases. CDR3 region: CASSLILAGYNEQFF. The CDR3 coding sequence is TGTGCCAGCAGCTTAATCCTAGCGGGGTACAATGAGCAGTTCTTC.